In this sample, the clone carrying this T cell receptor (beta chain) turned up once. What it binds is unknown. Trimming at V came to 4 bases and at J to 4 bases, leaving 7 bases not matched to a gene. Germline V CDR1 and CDR2: SGHAT, FQNNGV. The CDR3 is 15 amino acids. The sample originates from a study of shared clonotypes between healthy human individuals. Regarding the study as a whole: Large depth notwithstanding, sorted-subset sequencing proved incomplete by rarefaction. Sequencing depth was a factor that was expected to affect clonotype sharing among donors. The study generally estimated greater richness for naive than memory subsets.

Healthy adults negative for HIV, lacking recent acute infections or vaccinations, served as donors. The method was immunoSEQ multiplex PCR; TCRdb's version includes in-frame clones alone and lacks a portion of them. Altogether roughly 2,500,000 clones are present, roughly 93% being singletons, with the ten largest covering 0.36%. The chain links TRBV11-2 to TRBJ1-3, with 7 bases lining up with TRBD1. This TCR derives from a man younger than 30 in good health. Some clones in this sample may be carry-over from other donors' samples. The material sequenced was naive CD4+ T cells from PBMCs. Subset of the sample: CD45RA+ positively selected. The CDR3 DNA reads as TGTGCCAGCAGCTACAGAACAGGGGTGGGAAACACCATATATTTT. It specifies CASSYRTGVGNTIYF.